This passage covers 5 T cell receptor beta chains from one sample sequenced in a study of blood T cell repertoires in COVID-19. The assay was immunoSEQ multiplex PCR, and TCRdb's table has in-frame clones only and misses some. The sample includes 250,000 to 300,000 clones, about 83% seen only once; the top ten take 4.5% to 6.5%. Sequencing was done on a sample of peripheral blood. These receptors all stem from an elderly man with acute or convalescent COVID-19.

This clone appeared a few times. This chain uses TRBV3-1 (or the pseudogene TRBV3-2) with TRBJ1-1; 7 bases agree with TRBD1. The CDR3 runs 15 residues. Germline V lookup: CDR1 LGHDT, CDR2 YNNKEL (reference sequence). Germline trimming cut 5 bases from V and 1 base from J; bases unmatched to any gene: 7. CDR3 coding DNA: TGTGCCAGCAGCTCGACAGGGAAGGCGAACACTGAAGCTTTCTTT. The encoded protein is CASSSTGKANTEAFF.

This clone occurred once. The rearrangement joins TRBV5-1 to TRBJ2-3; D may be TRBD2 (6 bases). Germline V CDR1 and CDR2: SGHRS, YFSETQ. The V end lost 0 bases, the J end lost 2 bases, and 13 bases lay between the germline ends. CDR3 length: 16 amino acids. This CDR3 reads CASSLGAAGHTDTQYF. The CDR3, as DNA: TGCGCCAGCAGCTTGGGGGCAGCGGGTCACACAGATACGCAGTATTTT.

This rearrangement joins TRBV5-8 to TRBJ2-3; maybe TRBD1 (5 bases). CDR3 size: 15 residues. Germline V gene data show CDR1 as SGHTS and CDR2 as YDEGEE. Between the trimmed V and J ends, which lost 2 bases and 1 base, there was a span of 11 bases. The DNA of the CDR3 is TGTGCCAGCAGCTTAAGGGGAAGTGGCACAGATACGCAGTATTTT. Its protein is CASSLRGSGTDTQYF.

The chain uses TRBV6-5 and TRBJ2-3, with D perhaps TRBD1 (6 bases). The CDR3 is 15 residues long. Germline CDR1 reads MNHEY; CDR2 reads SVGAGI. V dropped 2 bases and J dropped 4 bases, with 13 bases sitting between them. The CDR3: CASSYGQGKADTQYF. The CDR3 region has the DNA TGTGCCAGCAGTTACGGGCAGGGGAAGGCAGATACGCAGTATTTT.

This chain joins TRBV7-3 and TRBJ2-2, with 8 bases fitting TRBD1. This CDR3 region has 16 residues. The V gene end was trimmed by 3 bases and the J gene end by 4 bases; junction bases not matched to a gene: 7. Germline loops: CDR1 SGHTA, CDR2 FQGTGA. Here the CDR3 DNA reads TGTGCCAGCAGCTTCGGACAGGGAGATGGCACCGGGGAGCTGTTTTTT. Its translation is CASSFGQGDGTGELFF.